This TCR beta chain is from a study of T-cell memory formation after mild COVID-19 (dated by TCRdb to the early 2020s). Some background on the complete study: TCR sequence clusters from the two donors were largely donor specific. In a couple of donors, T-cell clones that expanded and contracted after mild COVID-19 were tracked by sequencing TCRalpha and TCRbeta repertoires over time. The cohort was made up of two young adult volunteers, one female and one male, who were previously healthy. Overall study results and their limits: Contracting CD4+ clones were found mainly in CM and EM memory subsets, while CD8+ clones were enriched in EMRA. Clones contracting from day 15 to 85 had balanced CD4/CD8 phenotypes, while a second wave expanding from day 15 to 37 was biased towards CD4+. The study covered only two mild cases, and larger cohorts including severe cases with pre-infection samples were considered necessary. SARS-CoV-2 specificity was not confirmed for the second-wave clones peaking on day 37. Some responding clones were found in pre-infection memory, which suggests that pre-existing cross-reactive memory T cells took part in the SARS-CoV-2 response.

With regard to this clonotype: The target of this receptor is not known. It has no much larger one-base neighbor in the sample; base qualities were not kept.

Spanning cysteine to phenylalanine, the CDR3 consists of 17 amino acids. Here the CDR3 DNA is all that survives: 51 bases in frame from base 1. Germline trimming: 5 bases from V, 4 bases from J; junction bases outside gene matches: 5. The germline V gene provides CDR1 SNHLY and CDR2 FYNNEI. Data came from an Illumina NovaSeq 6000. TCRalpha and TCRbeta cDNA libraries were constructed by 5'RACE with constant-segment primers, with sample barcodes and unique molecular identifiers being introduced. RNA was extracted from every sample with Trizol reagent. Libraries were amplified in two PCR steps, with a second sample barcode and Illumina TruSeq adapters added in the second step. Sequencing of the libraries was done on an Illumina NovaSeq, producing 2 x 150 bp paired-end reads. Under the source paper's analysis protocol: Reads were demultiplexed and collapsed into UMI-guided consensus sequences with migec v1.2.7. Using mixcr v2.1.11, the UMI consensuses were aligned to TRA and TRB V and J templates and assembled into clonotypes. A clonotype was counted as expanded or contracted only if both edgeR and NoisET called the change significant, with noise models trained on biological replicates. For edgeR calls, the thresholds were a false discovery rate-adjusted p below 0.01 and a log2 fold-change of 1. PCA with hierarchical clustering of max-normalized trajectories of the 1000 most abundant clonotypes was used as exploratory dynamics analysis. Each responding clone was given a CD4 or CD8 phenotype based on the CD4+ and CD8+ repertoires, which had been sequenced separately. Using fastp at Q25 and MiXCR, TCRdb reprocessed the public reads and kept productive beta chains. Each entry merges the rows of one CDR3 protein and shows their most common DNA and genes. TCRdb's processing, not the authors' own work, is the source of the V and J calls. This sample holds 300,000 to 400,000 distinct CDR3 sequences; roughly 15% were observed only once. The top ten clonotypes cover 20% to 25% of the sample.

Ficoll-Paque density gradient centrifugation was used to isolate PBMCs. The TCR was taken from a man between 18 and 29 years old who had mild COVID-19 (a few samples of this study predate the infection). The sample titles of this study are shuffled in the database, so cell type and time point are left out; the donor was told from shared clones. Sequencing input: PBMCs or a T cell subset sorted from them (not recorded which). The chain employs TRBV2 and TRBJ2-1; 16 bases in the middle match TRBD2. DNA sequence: TGTGCCAGCAGTCCCACGGGACTAGCGGGGGGGTACAATGAGCAGTTCTTC. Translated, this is CASSPTGLAGGYNEQFF.